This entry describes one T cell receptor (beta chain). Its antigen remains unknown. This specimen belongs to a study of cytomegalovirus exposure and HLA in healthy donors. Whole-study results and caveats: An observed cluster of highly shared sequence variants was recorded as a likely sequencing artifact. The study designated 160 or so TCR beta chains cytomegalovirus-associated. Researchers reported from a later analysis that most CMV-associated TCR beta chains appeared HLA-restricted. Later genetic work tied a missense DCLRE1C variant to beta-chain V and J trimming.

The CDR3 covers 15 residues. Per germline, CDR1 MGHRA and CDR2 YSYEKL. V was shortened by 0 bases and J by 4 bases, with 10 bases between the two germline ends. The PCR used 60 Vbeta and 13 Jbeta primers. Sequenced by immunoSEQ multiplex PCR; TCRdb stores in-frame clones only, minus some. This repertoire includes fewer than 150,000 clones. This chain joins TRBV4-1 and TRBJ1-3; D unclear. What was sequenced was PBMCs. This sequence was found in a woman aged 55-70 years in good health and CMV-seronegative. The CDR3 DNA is TGCGCCAGCAGCCAAGATCTTATGGCCGGAAACACCATATATTTT. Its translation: CASSQDLMAGNTIYF.